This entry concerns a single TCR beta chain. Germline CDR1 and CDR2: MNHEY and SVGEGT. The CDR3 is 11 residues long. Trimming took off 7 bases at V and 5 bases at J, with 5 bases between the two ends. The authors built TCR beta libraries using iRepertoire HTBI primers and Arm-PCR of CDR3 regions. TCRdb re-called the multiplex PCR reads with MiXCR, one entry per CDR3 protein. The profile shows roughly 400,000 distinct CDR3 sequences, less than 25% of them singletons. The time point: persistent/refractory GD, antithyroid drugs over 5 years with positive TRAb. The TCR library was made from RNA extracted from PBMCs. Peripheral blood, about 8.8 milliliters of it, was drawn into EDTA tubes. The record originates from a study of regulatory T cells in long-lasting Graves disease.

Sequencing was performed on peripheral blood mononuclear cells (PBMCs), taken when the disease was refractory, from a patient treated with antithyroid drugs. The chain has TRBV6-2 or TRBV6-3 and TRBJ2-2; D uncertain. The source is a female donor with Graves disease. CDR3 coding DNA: TGTGCCAGCACCCAGACCGGGGAGCTGTTTTTT. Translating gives CASTQTGELFF.